Given below is one T cell receptor (beta chain) in context. This sample is part of a study of blood T cell repertoires in COVID-19. The germline V gene encodes CDR1 MNHEY and CDR2 SVGAGI. V shed 4 bases and J 2 bases; nucleotides not matched to a gene: 7. There are 15 residues in the CDR3. Measured with immunoSEQ multiplex PCR; TCRdb has only the in-frame clones, and not every one. The table includes approximately 400,000 clones, more than 75% detected once. The chain uses TRBV6-5 and TRBJ2-7; 8 bases map to TRBD1. What was sequenced was PBMCs or T cells enriched from blood (not recorded which). The clonotype comes from a man in his thirties or forties who had recovered from COVID-19. The CDR3 sequence: CASSSGQGLPYEQYF. The CDR3 coding sequence is TGTGCCAGCAGTTCCGGACAGGGCTTACCCTACGAGCAGTACTTC.